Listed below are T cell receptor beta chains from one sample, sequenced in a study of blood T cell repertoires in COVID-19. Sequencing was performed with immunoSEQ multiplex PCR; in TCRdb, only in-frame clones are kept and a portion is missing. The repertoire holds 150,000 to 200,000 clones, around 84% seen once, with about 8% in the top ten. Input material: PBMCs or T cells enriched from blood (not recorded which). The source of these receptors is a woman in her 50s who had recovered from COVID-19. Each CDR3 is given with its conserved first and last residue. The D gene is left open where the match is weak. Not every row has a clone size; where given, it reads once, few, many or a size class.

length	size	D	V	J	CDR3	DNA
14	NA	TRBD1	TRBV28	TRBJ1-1	CASSGTGGDDEAFF	TGTGCCAGCAGTGGGACAGGGGGAGACGATGAAGCTTTCTTT
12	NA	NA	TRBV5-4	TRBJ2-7	CASSSPTGEQYF	TGTGCCAGCAGCTCCCCTACGGGCGAGCAGTACTTC
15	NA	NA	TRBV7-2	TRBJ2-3	CASSLGGGGTDTQYF	TGTGCCAGCAGCTTAGGAGGCGGGGGCACAGATACGCAGTATTTT
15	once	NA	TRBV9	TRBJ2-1	CASSVRREPEREQFF	TGTGCCAGCAGCGTCCGCCGGGAGCCCGAACGGGAGCAGTTCTTC
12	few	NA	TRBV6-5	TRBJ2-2	CASSSQAGELFF	TGTGCCAGCAGTTCCCAGGCTGGGGAGCTGTTTTTT
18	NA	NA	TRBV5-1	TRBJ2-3	CASSLDLRGALSTDTQYF	TGCGCCAGCAGCTTGGACCTCAGGGGCGCCCTTAGCACAGATACGCAGTATTTT
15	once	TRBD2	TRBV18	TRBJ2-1	CASSPGLAEYNEQFF	TGTGCCAGCTCACCGGGACTAGCGGAATACAATGAGCAGTTCTTC
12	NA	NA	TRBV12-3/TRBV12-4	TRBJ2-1	CASGFSGNEQFF	TGTGCCAGCGGTTTCAGTGGCAATGAGCAGTTCTTC
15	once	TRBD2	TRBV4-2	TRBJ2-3	CASSPRLAGEDTQYF	TGTGCCAGCAGCCCTCGACTAGCGGGAGAAGATACGCAGTATTTT
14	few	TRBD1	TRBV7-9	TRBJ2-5	CASSPYRGQETQYF	TGTGCCAGCAGCCCATACAGGGGCCAAGAGACCCAGTACTTC